One sample yielded the 22 T cell receptor beta chains listed below, sequenced in a study of T cells after yellow fever vaccination. MiXCR, run by TCRdb on the 5' RACE reads, gives a single entry per CDR3 protein. The sample gives fewer than 400,000 distinct CDR3 sequences, approximately 12% of which show up once; about 3% is in the top ten. Sequencing was performed on CD4+ T cells sorted from PBMCs, taken 45 days after the yellow fever booster vaccination. These TCRs come from a man aged 18 to 30 who received the YFV17D yellow fever vaccine.

In its sample, this clonotype was seen a few times. The V and J genes are TRBV7-7 and TRBJ1-5; 7 bases match TRBD1. The CDR3 spans 17 residues. J gave up 1 base and V 5 bases, and 11 bases lay outside the gene matches. The germline V gene encodes CDR1 SSHAT and CDR2 FNYEAQ (reference sequence). In DNA form, the CDR3 reads TGTGCCAGCAGCGTACAGGGGAGGGAGCCCAGCAATCAGCCCCAGCATTTT. The encoded protein is CASSVQGREPSNQPQHF.

The rearrangement uses TRBV20-1 and TRBJ1-2; possibly TRBD1 for D (5 bases). Trimming shortened V by 7 bases and J by 0 bases, and 15 bases separated the two germline ends. From germline, CDR1 is DFQATT and CDR2 SNEGSKA (reference sequence). The CDR3 is made up of 14 amino acids. CDR3 loop: CSEGRTTANYGYTF. As DNA, the CDR3 is TGCAGTGAGGGGCGGACTACCGCTAACTATGGCTACACCTTC.

This clonotype was seen more than once but under ten times. This chain joins TRBV5-1 and TRBJ2-1, with D unclear. V dropped 2 bases and J dropped 7 bases, with 10 bases sitting between them. In germline, CDR1 is SGHRS, CDR2 YFSETQ. The CDR3 loop spans 13 amino acids. Written as DNA, the CDR3 is TGCGCCAGCAGCTTCCAGGCCGTTAATGAGCAGTTCTTC. This sequence encodes CASSFQAVNEQFF.

This clonotype was observed a few times. This chain joins TRBV9 and TRBJ2-5; D gene ambiguous. This CDR3 has 14 amino acids. Germline CDR1 reads SGDLS; CDR2 reads YYNGEE. Trimming cost V 0 bases and J 4 bases, with 10 bases left between them. CDR3 DNA sequence: TGTGCCAGCAGCGTAGGTCTAGGTGGAGAGACCCAGTACTTC. As protein: CASSVGLGGETQYF.

This clonotype showed up many times. This chain uses TRBV7-2 with TRBJ2-3; D possibly matches TRBD1 or TRBD2 (5 bases each). Trimming took off 3 bases at V and 5 bases at J, with 9 bases between the two ends. The CDR3 consists of 13 residues. CDR1 and CDR2 from the germline V gene are SGHTA and FQGNSA. CDR3: CASSLGREDTQYF. CDR3 coding DNA: TGTGCCAGCAGCTTGGGACGTGAAGATACGCAGTATTTT.

The chain employs TRBV6-1 and TRBJ1-2; D call uncertain. Germline V gene data show CDR1 as MNHNS and CDR2 as SASEGT. V lost 4 bases and J lost 0, with 6 bases in between. The CDR3 runs to 13 residues. Written as DNA, the CDR3 is TGTGCCAGCAGTGCGCTTACTAACTATGGCTACACCTTC. It yields the protein CASSALTNYGYTF.

The chain uses TRBV18 and TRBJ2-2; weak D call: TRBD2 (5 bases). CDR3 length: 15 amino acids. The ends were cut back, 5 bases at V and 4 bases at J, with 14 bases in the middle. Germline V gene sequence: CDR1 KGHSH, CDR2 LQKENI. The CDR3 reads CASSNSGGITGELFF. The CDR3, as DNA: TGTGCCAGCTCAAATTCAGGAGGAATCACCGGGGAGCTGTTTTTT.

V and J are TRBV20-1 and TRBJ1-2; maybe TRBD1 (5 bases). CDR3 length: 13 amino acids. V was shortened by 2 bases and J by 6 bases, with 13 bases between the two germline ends. CDR1 and CDR2 from the germline V gene are DFQATT and SNEGSKA (reference sequence). Here the CDR3 DNA reads TGCAGTGCTAGATTCGGAGGGGTGGATGGCTACACCTTC. Amino acids: CSARFGGVDGYTF.

This clonotype has at least ten counts. The chain uses TRBV7-3 and TRBJ2-2; TRBD1 is a possible D gene (6 bases). The CDR3 spans 14 residues. V lost 3 bases and J 6 bases, leaving 11 bases between the germline ends. Germline V gene sequence: CDR1 SGHTA, CDR2 FQGTGA. The CDR3 loop reads CASSLSGESGELFF. The DNA of the CDR3 is TGTGCCAGCAGCTTGTCAGGGGAATCCGGGGAGCTGTTTTTT.

This clonotype appeared a few times. J is TRBJ1-5 and V is TRBV6-2 or TRBV6-3; 7 nucleotides line up with TRBD1. The CDR3 has 16 residues. Germline V gene sequence: CDR1 MNHEY, CDR2 SVGEGT. The V and J ends lost 4 bases and 5 bases, in that order; junction bases with no gene match: 11. The CDR3 DNA sequence: TGTGCCAGCAGTTCGAGGGGGCGAACAGAGGATCAGCCCCAGCATTTT. Protein: CASSSRGRTEDQPQHF.

The sample holds a few counts of this clonotype. Written as DNA, the CDR3 is TGTGCCAGCGACAGTACCTCCTACAATGAGCAGTTCTTC. Amino acid sequence: CASDSTSYNEQFF. The chain uses TRBV6-2 or TRBV6-3 and TRBJ2-1, with D tentatively TRBD1 (5 bases). Germline V lookup: CDR1 MNHEY, CDR2 SVGEGT. Trimming took off 8 bases at V and 0 bases at J, with 8 bases between the two ends. CDR3 length: 13 amino acids.

In this sample, this clonotype turned up many times. The rearrangement links TRBV28 to TRBJ1-4; tentatively, D is TRBD1 (6 bases). The CDR3 spans 12 residues. CDR1 and CDR2 from the germline V gene are MDHEN and SYDVKM. V lost 5 bases to trimming and J lost 13 bases, with 14 bases between them. In nucleotides, the CDR3 is TGTGCCAGCAGTCCCCGGGACATCGGACTGTTTTTT. This encodes CASSPRDIGLFF.

The chain couples TRBV7-9 to TRBJ2-3, with D perhaps matching TRBD2 (6 bases). The V gene's germline CDR1 is SEHNR and CDR2 FQNEAQ (reference sequence). The V end lost 4 bases, the J end lost 6 bases, and 14 bases lay between the germline ends. The CDR3 runs 14 residues. CDR3 DNA: TGTGCCAGCAGCTCTGGAGGGACCGTTGATACGCAGTATTTT. As protein: CASSSGGTVDTQYF.

This clonotype occurred many times. The chain couples TRBV10-3 to TRBJ2-7; TRBD2 matches 7 bases. Germline V gene lookup returns CDR1 ENHRY and CDR2 SYGVKD. The J segment lost 2 bases and the V segment lost 1 base, leaving 5 bases of the junction unmatched. This CDR3 contains 15 residues. The CDR3 here is CAISEWGGPTYEQYF. CDR3 nucleotides: TGTGCCATCAGTGAGTGGGGGGGACCCACCTACGAGCAGTACTTC.

The V call is TRBV9, the J call TRBJ2-5; D is unclear. Germline V CDR1 and CDR2: SGDLS, YYNGEE. V dropped 1 base and J dropped 5 bases, with 6 bases sitting between them. The CDR3 loop spans 12 amino acids. Written as DNA, the CDR3 is TGTGCCAGCAGCGTAAACGAGGAGACCCAGTACTTC. It translates to CASSVNEETQYF.

The gene calls are TRBV20-1 and TRBJ2-7; TRBD2 matches at 9 bases. CDR1 and CDR2 from the germline V gene are DFQATT and SNEGSKA (reference sequence). Trimming cost V 5 bases and J 2 bases; bases outside gene matches: 10. This CDR3 has 15 amino acids. Here the CDR3 DNA reads TGCAGTGCTCCCCGTGCGGGCGGGGGGGCCTACGAGCAGTACTTC. Translated, it gives CSAPRAGGGAYEQYF.

CDR3 DNA sequence: TGCAGTGCATATCAGGGTGTCCAAGAGACCCAGTACTTC. It is translated as CSAYQGVQETQYF. The chain couples TRBV20-1 to TRBJ2-5, with D possibly being TRBD1 (5 bases). The CDR3 runs to 13 residues. Germline V CDR1 and CDR2: DFQATT, SNEGSKA (reference sequence). V was shortened by 6 bases and J by 1 base, with 12 bases between the two germline ends.

The chain has TRBV15 and TRBJ2-1; TRBD2 aligns across 7 bases. J gave up 4 bases and V 4 bases, and 7 bases lay outside the gene matches. The germline gives CDR1 LNHNV, CDR2 YYDKDF (reference sequence). The CDR3 extends over 15 amino acids. The DNA for the CDR3 is TGTGCCACCAGCAACGCCGGGACTACTTACAATGAGCAGTTCTTC. Translation gives CATSNAGTTYNEQFF.

This clonotype has a count of ten or more. The chain combines TRBV5-1 with TRBJ2-7, with D perhaps TRBD1 (5 bases). Germline assignment: CDR1 SGHRS and CDR2 YFSETQ. V was cut by 0 bases and J by 0 bases, with 7 bases left in between. This CDR3 region has 14 residues. The CDR3 DNA reads as TGCGCCAGCAGCTTGGTGACAGACTCCTACGAGCAGTACTTC. Its protein is CASSLVTDSYEQYF.

This clonotype showed up just a few times. The chain employs TRBV7-9 and TRBJ1-2, with TRBD1 matching over 7 bases. The V segment lost 5 bases and the J segment 4 bases; nucleotides outside the gene matches: 7. Germline-derived CDR1 and CDR2 are SEHNR and FQNEAQ (reference sequence). The CDR3 spans 14 residues. The CDR3 DNA is TGTGCCAGCAGCATGGACAGGACTCTCTATGGCTACACCTTC. It codes for CASSMDRTLYGYTF.

This sequence joins TRBV7-2 and TRBJ1-2, with TRBD1 identical over 8 bases. The trim removed 1 base at V and 3 bases at J, leaving 7 bases unmatched. This CDR3 contains 16 residues. Germline V gives CDR1 SGHTA, CDR2 FQGNSA. In DNA, the CDR3 is TGTGCCAGCAGCTTAGTGGTCAGGGGGCGCGACTATGGCTACACCTTC. Protein product: CASSLVVRGRDYGYTF.

V and J are TRBV6-2 or TRBV6-3 and TRBJ1-2, with no clear D. The germline V gene has CDR1 MNHEY and CDR2 SVGEGT. This CDR3 is 13 amino acids long. Between the trimmed V and J ends, which lost 2 bases and 8 bases, there was a span of 12 bases. The chain's CDR3 is CASSYAGKQGYTF. DNA for the CDR3: TGTGCCAGCAGTTACGCCGGGAAGCAAGGCTACACCTTC.